This TCR beta chain derives from a study of T cells in Graves' hyperthyroidism and ophthalmopathy. RNA transcripts served as the template for amplifying TCR beta CDR3 regions. With the HTBI primer set, the TCR CDR3 went through a first round of RT-PCR. TCRdb re-called the multiplex PCR reads through MiXCR, storing one row per CDR3 protein. Of a few hundred thousand distinct CDR3 sequences in the sample, approximately 15% were seen once. Trimming stripped 2 bases from V and 3 bases from J, with 15 bases between. Germline V lookup: CDR1 SEHNR, CDR2 FQNEAQ (reference sequence). CDR3 length: 16 residues. The chain combines TRBV7-9 with TRBJ2-3; D is unclear. The receptor comes from a woman aged 25-40 years with Graves' hyperthyroidism that later progressed to Graves' ophthalmopathy. The specimen was blood. The DNA for the CDR3 is TGTGCCAGCAGCTTATTGGTGGATTTAAGAACAGATACGCAGTATTTT. It encodes CASSLLVDLRTDTQYF.